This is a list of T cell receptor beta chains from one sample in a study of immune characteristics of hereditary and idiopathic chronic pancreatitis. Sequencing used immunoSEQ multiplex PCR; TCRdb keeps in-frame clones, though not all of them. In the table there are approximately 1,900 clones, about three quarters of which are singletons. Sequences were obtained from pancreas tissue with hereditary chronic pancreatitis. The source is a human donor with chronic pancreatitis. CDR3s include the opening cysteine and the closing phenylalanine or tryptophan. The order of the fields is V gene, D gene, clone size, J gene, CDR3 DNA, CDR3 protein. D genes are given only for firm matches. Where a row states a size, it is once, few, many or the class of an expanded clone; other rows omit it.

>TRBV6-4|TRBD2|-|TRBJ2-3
TGTGCCAGCAGTGACGGGACTAGCGGGGGGGCCGATACGCAGTATTTT
CASSDGTSGGADTQYF
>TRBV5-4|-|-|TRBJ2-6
TGTGCCAGCACCGTGGGGGGCGCAAACGGGGCCAACGTCCTGACTTTC
CASTVGGANGANVLTF
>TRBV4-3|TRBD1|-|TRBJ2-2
TGCGCCAGCGGAGGACAGGGGGAAGGCGGGGAGCTGTTTTTT
CASGGQGEGGELFF
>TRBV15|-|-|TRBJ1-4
TGTGCCACCAGCAGAGTGCAGGGAATCCCAAAACTGTTTTTT
CATSRVQGIPKLFF
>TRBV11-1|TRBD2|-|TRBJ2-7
TGTGCCAGCAGCACCTCGGGACTAGCGGGGGTCTACGAGCAGTACTTC
CASSTSGLAGVYEQYF
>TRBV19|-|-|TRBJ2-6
TGTGCCAGTATCTCCGGCGGCTCTGGGGCCAACGTCCTGACTTTC
CASISGGSGANVLTF
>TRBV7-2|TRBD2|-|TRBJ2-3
TGTGCCAGCAGCCTACTAGCGGGGGGGCCGGGTGATACGCAGTATTTT
CASSLLAGGPGDTQYF
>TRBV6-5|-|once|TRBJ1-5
TGTGCCAGCAGTTACACAGGTGGGCCAAATCAGCCCCAGCATTTT
CASSYTGGPNQPQHF
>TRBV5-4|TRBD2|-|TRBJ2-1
TGTGCCAGCAGCCGGAGCGGGAGGGGGCGCAATGAGCAGTTCTTC
CASSRSGRGRNEQFF
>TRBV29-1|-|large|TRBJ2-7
TGCAGCGTTGAAAGGGGGGCCCACGAGCAGTACTTC
CSVERGAHEQYF
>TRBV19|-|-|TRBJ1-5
TGTGCCAGTAGTATAGATCATAACTTAAGGGCTAATCAGCCCCAGCATTTT
CASSIDHNLRANQPQHF
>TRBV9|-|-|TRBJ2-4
TGTGCCAGCAGAGATATACTCGGGACGCAAGCCAAAAACATTCAGTACTTC
CASRDILGTQAKNIQYF
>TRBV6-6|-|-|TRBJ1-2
TGTGCCAGCAGTTCATCGACAGGCACTGGCTACACCTTC
CASSSSTGTGYTF
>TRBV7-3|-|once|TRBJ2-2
TGTGCCAGCAGCTTAGGCTTTGGGGGGCGAGGCACCGGGGAGCTGTTTTTT
CASSLGFGGRGTGELFF
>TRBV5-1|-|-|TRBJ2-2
TGCGCCAGCAGCTGGCAGGGCGGCACCGGGGAGCTGTTTTTT
CASSWQGGTGELFF
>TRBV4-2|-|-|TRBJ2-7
TGTGCCAGCAGCCCCGCGGACACCGGCCACGAGCAGTACTTC
CASSPADTGHEQYF
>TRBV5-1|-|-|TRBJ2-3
TGCGCCAGCAGTTATAGCACAGATACGCAGTATTTT
CASSYSTDTQYF
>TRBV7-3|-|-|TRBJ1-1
TGTGCCAGCAGCTTACGGCCAGGCGGCTGGACTAGCACTGAAGCTTTCTTT
CASSLRPGGWTSTEAFF
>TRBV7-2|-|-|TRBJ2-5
TGTGCCAGCAGTTCCCCGGCCGACCACCAAGAGACCCAGTACTTC
CASSSPADHQETQYF
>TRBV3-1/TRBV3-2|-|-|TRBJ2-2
TGTGCCAGCAGCCGTGGAAGAGGGGGGGGCCCCACCGGGGAGCTGTTTTTT
CASSRGRGGGPTGELFF
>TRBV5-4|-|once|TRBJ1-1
TGTGCCAGCAGCCTACAGGGCCCCGGCACTGAAGCTTTCTTT
CASSLQGPGTEAFF
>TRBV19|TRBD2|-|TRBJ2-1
TGTGCCAGTAGTATGGGGGGGACCAATTACAATGAGCAGTTCTTC
CASSMGGTNYNEQFF
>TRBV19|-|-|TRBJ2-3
TGTGCCAGTAGTATCGGACCGTCCACAGATACGCAGTATTTT
CASSIGPSTDTQYF
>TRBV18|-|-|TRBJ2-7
TGTGCCAGCTCACCACGGAGTAAAGGACTCCAGACCTACGAGCAGTACTTC
CASSPRSKGLQTYEQYF
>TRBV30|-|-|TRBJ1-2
TGTGCCTGGAGTCATTATGGCTACACCTTC
CAWSHYGYTF
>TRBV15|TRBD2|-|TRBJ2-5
TGTGCCACCAGCAGAGCTTCGGGGGGGACGATACAAGAGACCCAGTACTTC
CATSRASGGTIQETQYF
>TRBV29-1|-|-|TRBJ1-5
TGCAGCGTGTTGGGGGATCATAATCAGCCCCAGCATTTT
CSVLGDHNQPQHF
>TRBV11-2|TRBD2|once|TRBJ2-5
TGTGCCAGCAGCCATCAAACCAGGGGACTAGCGGGGCGAGAGACCCAGTACTTC
CASSHQTRGLAGRETQYF
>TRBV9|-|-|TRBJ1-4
TGTGCCAGCAGCGAACAGGGTGGTGAAAAACTGTTTTTT
CASSEQGGEKLFF
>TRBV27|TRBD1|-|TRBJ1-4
TGTGCCAGCAGGAGGACAGGGAGTTTCCCTGAAAAACTGTTTTTT
CASRRTGSFPEKLFF
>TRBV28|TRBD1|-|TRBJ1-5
TGTGCCAGCAGTTTATACGGGGACAGGCTTTGGCCCCAGCATTTT
CASSLYGDRLWPQHF
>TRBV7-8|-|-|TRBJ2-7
TGTGCCAGCAGCTCCGGCAGAGAGTACGAGCAGTACTTC
CASSSGREYEQYF
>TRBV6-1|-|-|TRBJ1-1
TGTGCCAGCAGTGAGGGGGAGCGGGGAGCTTTCTTT
CASSEGERGAFF
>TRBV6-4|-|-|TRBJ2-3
TGTGCCAGCAGTGACGGGGGGGCCACAGATACGCAGTATTTT
CASSDGGATDTQYF
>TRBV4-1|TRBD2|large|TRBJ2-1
TGCGCCAGCAGCCAAGATCCGGCAGCGGGGCAGTACAATGAGCAGTTCTTC
CASSQDPAAGQYNEQFF
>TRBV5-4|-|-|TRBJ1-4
TGTGCCAGCAGCGACCGCGGCAAGAGGGAAAAACTGTTTTTT
CASSDRGKREKLFF
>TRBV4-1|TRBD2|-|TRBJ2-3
TGCGCCAGCAGCCAAGTTTCTAGCGGGGGCTCGGATACGCAGTATTTT
CASSQVSSGGSDTQYF
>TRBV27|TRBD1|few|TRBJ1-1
TGTGCCAGCCAGGACAGGGCCAGATCAGAAGCTTTCTTT
CASQDRARSEAFF
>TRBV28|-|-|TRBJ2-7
TGTGCCAGCAGTTTATCAAGGAGCTCCTACGAGCAGTACTTC
CASSLSRSSYEQYF
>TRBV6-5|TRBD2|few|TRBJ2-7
TGTGCCAGCACAGGGAGGGCTAGCTCCTACGAGCAGTACTTC
CASTGRASSYEQYF
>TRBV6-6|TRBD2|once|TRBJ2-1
TGTGCCAGCAGCCCCCAGCGGGGAGCCTACAATGAGCAGTTCTTC
CASSPQRGAYNEQFF
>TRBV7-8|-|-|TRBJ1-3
TGTGCCAGCAGCACGGGACTGAACTCTGGAAACACCATATATTTT
CASSTGLNSGNTIYF